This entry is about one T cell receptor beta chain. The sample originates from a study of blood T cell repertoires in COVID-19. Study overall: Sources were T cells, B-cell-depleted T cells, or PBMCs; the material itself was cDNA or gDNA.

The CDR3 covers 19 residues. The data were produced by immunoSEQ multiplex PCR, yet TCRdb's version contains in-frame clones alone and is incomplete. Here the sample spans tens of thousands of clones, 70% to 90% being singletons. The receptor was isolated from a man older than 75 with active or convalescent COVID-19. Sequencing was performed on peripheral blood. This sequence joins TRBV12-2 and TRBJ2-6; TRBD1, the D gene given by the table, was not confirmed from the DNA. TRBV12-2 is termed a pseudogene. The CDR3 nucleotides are TGTGCAAGTCGCTTAGGGGCAACCTACTCCCCCTCTGGGGCCAACGTCCTGACTTTC. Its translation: CASRLGATYSPSGANVLTF.